The clone carrying this T cell receptor beta chain has just a few counts. This CDR3 comprises 17 residues. The V segment lost 5 bases and the J segment 3 bases; nucleotides outside the gene matches: 9. Germline V gene sequence: CDR1 SEHNR, CDR2 FQNEAQ (reference sequence). The sample comes from a study of blood T cell repertoires in COVID-19. Overall study: Samples representing acute and convalescent COVID-19 were sourced from the United States, Italy and Spain. The cDNA or gDNA used as material had been derived from T cells, B-cell-depleted T cells, or PBMCs.

How the authors handled the data: Amplifying reference gene primers gave estimates of nucleated cell counts. Profiling relied on immunoSEQ multiplex PCR, and the TCRdb table lists in-frame clones only, not all of them. Clone size and V and J calls were adopted from that table, with D and trimming inferred from the DNA. In the table there are more than 300,000 clones, around 82% of which are singletons. This clonotype was obtained from a woman aged 50 to 60 with acute or convalescent COVID-19. The V and J genes are TRBV7-9 and TRBJ2-3; 12 bases map to TRBD2. Material: peripheral blood. The CDR3 protein is CASSPGASGGATDTQYF. DNA of the CDR3: TGTGCCAGCAGCCCAGGGGCTAGCGGGGGGGCAACAGATACGCAGTATTTT.